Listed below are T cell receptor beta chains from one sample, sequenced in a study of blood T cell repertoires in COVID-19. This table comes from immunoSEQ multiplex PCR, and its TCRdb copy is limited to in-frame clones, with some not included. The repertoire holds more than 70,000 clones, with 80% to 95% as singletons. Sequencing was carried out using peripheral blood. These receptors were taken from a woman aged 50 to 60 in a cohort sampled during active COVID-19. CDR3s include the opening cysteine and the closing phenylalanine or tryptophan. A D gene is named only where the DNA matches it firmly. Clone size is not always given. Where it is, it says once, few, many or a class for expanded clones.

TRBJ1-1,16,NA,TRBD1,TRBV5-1,CASSLGTGGMNTEAFF,TGCGCCAGCAGCTTGGGGACAGGGGGGATGAACACTGAAGCTTTCTTT
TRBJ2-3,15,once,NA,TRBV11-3,CASSSRRGGTDTQYF,TGTGCCAGCAGCTCAAGACGCGGGGGCACAGATACGCAGTATTTT
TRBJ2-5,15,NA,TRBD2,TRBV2,CASSEAPLAEETQYF,TGTGCCAGCAGTGAAGCGCCGCTAGCGGAGGAGACCCAGTACTTC
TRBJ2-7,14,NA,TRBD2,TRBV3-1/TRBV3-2,CASSSQRGSREQYF,TGTGCCAGCAGCTCCCAGCGGGGGAGCCGCGAGCAGTACTTC
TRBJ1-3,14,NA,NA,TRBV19,CASSINGRGNTIYF,TGTGCCAGTAGTATTAACGGCAGGGGAAACACCATATATTTT
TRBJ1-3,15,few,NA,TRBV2,CASSPPGGPGNTIYF,TGTGCCAGCAGCCCCCCCGGGGGGCCCGGAAACACCATATATTTT
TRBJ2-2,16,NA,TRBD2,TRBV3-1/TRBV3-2,CASSQQPGGRTGELFF,TGTGCCAGCAGCCAACAACCGGGAGGGCGCACCGGGGAGCTGTTTTTT
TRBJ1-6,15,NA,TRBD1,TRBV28,CASSSRTGLNSPLHF,TGTGCCAGCAGTTCCCGGACAGGCCTTAATTCACCCCTCCACTTT
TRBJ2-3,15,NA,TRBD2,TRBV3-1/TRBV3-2,CASSPSSGGRDTQYF,TGTGCCAGCAGCCCCTCTAGCGGGGGCAGGGATACGCAGTATTTT
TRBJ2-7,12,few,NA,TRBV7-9,CASSLAGHEQYF,TGTGCCAGCAGCTTAGCTGGCCACGAGCAGTACTTC
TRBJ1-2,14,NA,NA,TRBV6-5,CASSAGAENYGYTF,TGTGCCAGCAGCGCAGGGGCGGAGAACTATGGCTACACCTTC
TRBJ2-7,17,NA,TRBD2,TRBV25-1,CASEGAPGLAGGSRMYF,TGTGCCAGCGAAGGTGCACCGGGACTAGCGGGAGGGTCCAGGATGTACTTC
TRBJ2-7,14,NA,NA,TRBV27,CASSLGYRDYEQYF,TGTGCCAGCAGCCTTGGTTACAGGGACTACGAGCAGTACTTC
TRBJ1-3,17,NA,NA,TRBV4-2,CASSQDWGRGAGNTIYF,TGTGCCAGCAGCCAAGATTGGGGCAGGGGCGCGGGAAACACCATATATTTT
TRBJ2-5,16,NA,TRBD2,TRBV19,CASSLVPGTSGETQYF,TGTGCCAGTAGTCTAGTCCCCGGGACTAGCGGGGAGACCCAGTACTTC
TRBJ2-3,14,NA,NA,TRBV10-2,CASSYRPRTVTQYF,TGCGCCAGCAGTTACAGGCCCCGTACGGTGACGCAGTATTTT
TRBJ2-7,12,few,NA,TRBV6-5,CASSLRGYEQYF,TGTGCCAGCAGTCTCAGGGGTTACGAGCAGTACTTC